This T cell receptor beta chain was identified during a study of shared clonotypes between healthy human individuals. Study-level points and caveats: The study found about 5% of naive CD4 clonotypes shared across four donors. Larger estimated richness was generally seen in naive subsets than in memory subsets.

Concerning this clone: The antigen is unknown.

V was pared by 9 bases and J by 3 bases, with 12 bases between. The CDR3 loop spans 12 amino acids. Looked up from germline, CDR1 is MRHNA and CDR2 is SNTAGT. Method: immunoSEQ multiplex PCR; TCRdb's copy keeps in-frame clones and lacks some. The sample comprises about 330,000 clones, 80% to 90% of which are singletons, and 15% to 20% rests with the top ten. The J gene is TRBJ2-7, the V gene TRBV6-4; D is perhaps TRBD1 (6 bases). The origin of this receptor is a man in his late teens or twenties in good health. Sequencing used memory CD8+ T cells sorted from blood. Subset given: CD45RO+ cells pooled with CCR7-negative TemRA cells. This chain's CDR3 is CASSGQNYEQYF. CDR3 DNA sequence: TGTGCCAGTTCCGGACAGAACTACGAGCAGTACTTC.